These T cell receptor beta chains were read from a single sample in a study of technical replicates of blood from a few donors. Here immunoSEQ multiplex PCR was the method, and the copy in TCRdb shows in-frame clones only, minus some. The profile shows about 60,000 clones, more than 85% of them singletons. Sequences were obtained from PBMCs. The receptors stem from a human donor in good health. Some clones in this sample may be carry-over from other donors' samples. Both conserved end residues are part of each CDR3. The order of the fields is V gene, J gene, D gene, clone size, CDR3 DNA, CDR3 protein. A D gene is named only where the DNA matches it firmly. Only part of the rows carry a size: once, few, many, or a class if the clone is expanded.

V gene: TRBV5-1
J gene: TRBJ1-4
D gene: .
clone size: .
CDR3 DNA: TGCGCCAGCAGCTTGGAGGGGGAGAGAGATGAAAAACTGTTTTTT
CDR3 protein: CASSLEGERDEKLFF

V gene: TRBV6-4
J gene: TRBJ1-4
D gene: TRBD1
clone size: .
CDR3 DNA: TGTGCCAGCAGTGACAGGGGGCCTGAAAAACTGTTTTTT
CDR3 protein: CASSDRGPEKLFF

V gene: TRBV9
J gene: TRBJ2-7
D gene: .
clone size: once
CDR3 DNA: TGTGCCAGCAGCCCTACGGGATGGGGTATGACCTACGAGCAGTACTTC
CDR3 protein: CASSPTGWGMTYEQYF

V gene: TRBV28
J gene: TRBJ1-5
D gene: .
clone size: .
CDR3 DNA: TGTGCCAGCAGTTTCAACCCACTCGGGCAGCCCCAGCATTTT
CDR3 protein: CASSFNPLGQPQHF

V gene: TRBV11-2
J gene: TRBJ2-1
D gene: TRBD1
clone size: .
CDR3 DNA: TGTGCCAGCAGCTTAGTTCAGGGGGCGAGGGAGCAGTTCTTC
CDR3 protein: CASSLVQGAREQFF

V gene: TRBV7-9
J gene: TRBJ2-1
D gene: TRBD2
clone size: .
CDR3 DNA: TGTGCCAGCTCCCCCTCTAGCGGGGGCACCAATGAGCAGTTCTTC
CDR3 protein: CASSPSSGGTNEQFF

V gene: TRBV25-1
J gene: TRBJ1-6
D gene: .
clone size: .
CDR3 DNA: TGTGCCAGCAGTGGAGCCGGGACACGATATAATTCACCCCTCCACTTT
CDR3 protein: CASSGAGTRYNSPLHF

V gene: TRBV5-4
J gene: TRBJ2-1
D gene: TRBD2
clone size: .
CDR3 DNA: TGTGCCAGCAGTTTGGGAGCTAGCGGGAGATACAATGAGCAGTTCTTC
CDR3 protein: CASSLGASGRYNEQFF

V gene: TRBV19
J gene: TRBJ1-6
D gene: .
clone size: .
CDR3 DNA: TGTGCCAGTAGTAATACGCGACAGGCGCGCTCCTATAATTCACCCCTCCACTTT
CDR3 protein: CASSNTRQARSYNSPLHF

V gene: TRBV25-1
J gene: TRBJ1-1
D gene: .
clone size: .
CDR3 DNA: TGTGCCAGCAGTGAATTCAGGGGATCCACTGAAGCTTTCTTT
CDR3 protein: CASSEFRGSTEAFF

V gene: TRBV6-4
J gene: TRBJ2-3
D gene: .
clone size: once
CDR3 DNA: TGTGCCAGCAGTACAGGGCCAAGCACAGATACGCAGTATTTT
CDR3 protein: CASSTGPSTDTQYF

V gene: TRBV4-1
J gene: TRBJ2-1
D gene: TRBD2
clone size: once
CDR3 DNA: TGCGCCAGCAGCCAACTCGGGAGGACCCACAATGAGCAGTTCTTC
CDR3 protein: CASSQLGRTHNEQFF

V gene: TRBV4-2
J gene: TRBJ1-2
D gene: TRBD1
clone size: once
CDR3 DNA: TGTGCCAGCAGCCGCCCGCGGGGACAGGGGGCAATTGGCTACACCTTC
CDR3 protein: CASSRPRGQGAIGYTF

V gene: TRBV5-8
J gene: TRBJ2-1
D gene: .
clone size: .
CDR3 DNA: TGTGCCAGCAGCTTTGGGCAGAGCTCCTACAATGAGCAGTTCTTC
CDR3 protein: CASSFGQSSYNEQFF

V gene: TRBV7-9
J gene: TRBJ2-2
D gene: TRBD2
clone size: once
CDR3 DNA: TGTGCCAGCAGCCCCCGGACTAGCGGGGATAACACCGGGGAGCTGTTTTTT
CDR3 protein: CASSPRTSGDNTGELFF

V gene: TRBV7-8
J gene: TRBJ2-5
D gene: TRBD2
clone size: .
CDR3 DNA: TGTGCCAGCAGCCCCCGACTAGCCGAGACCCAGTACTTC
CDR3 protein: CASSPRLAETQYF

V gene: TRBV5-1
J gene: TRBJ2-7
D gene: .
clone size: .
CDR3 DNA: TGCGCCAGCAGCTTCGGCGCAGGGGTCTACGAGCAGTACTTC
CDR3 protein: CASSFGAGVYEQYF

V gene: TRBV7-9
J gene: TRBJ2-1
D gene: TRBD2
clone size: .
CDR3 DNA: TGTGCCAGCCAGGGGACTAGCGGGCAGAGCTCCTACAATGAGCAGTTCTTC
CDR3 protein: CASQGTSGQSSYNEQFF